Here is one TCR beta chain with its context. The target antigen is unknown. These data belong to a study of T cell responses to AZD1222 COVID-19 vaccine. For the study at large: Samples with a second dose at about 4 or about 12 weeks were pooled together. Study-wide points: Scientists sampled the repertoires only once the peak T cell response had passed. Among those given AZD1222, only 5 to 7 were seropositive at baseline. There were mostly white British donors and more females than males, and clonal diversity was possibly underestimated.

Assay: immunoSEQ multiplex PCR; the TCRdb copy retains only in-frame clones and omits some. The sample shows a few hundred thousand clones, just over 90% of them seen only once. Trimming shortened V by 0 bases and J by 5 bases, and 8 bases separated the two germline ends. Germline V lookup: CDR1 SGDLS, CDR2 YYNGEE. CDR3 size: 14 residues. This specimen consisted of peripheral blood, obtained on day 0 of AZD1222 vaccination. The TCR sequence derives from an adult in good health. The chain links TRBV9 to TRBJ2-2; the D gene could be TRBD1 or TRBD2 (5 bases each). The CDR3 nucleotides read TGTGCCAGCAGCGTAGATTGGGGGACCGGGGAGCTGTTTTTT. Its translation: CASSVDWGTGELFF.